Described below is a single T cell receptor (beta chain) sequence and its context. Patients of the Seattle cohort, enrolled during active infection, were followed longitudinally. Germline V gene sequence: CDR1 SGHRS, CDR2 YFSETQ. There are 15 residues in the CDR3. The V segment lost 0 bases and the J segment 5 bases; nucleotides outside the gene matches: 3. This entry is derived from a study of blood T cell repertoires in COVID-19. Looking at the study overall: Donors in the United States, Italy and Spain gave samples during acute or convalescent COVID-19.

Original analysis: Nucleated cell number was recorded as an estimate derived from reference gene primer amplification. Here immunoSEQ multiplex PCR was the method, and the copy in TCRdb shows in-frame clones only, minus some. V and J calls plus clone size are reproduced from that table; the DNA served to infer D and trimming. Here the sample spans some 200,000 clones, around four fifths being singletons. The sample was peripheral blood. V gene TRBV5-1 combines with J gene TRBJ2-5, with TRBD2 matching 11 bases. The clonotype was recovered from a woman older than 75 with COVID-19, enrolled during active disease. In DNA, the CDR3 is TGCGCCAGCAGCTTGGAGGCTAGCGGGGGGGAGACCCAGTACTTC. It yields the protein CASSLEASGGETQYF.